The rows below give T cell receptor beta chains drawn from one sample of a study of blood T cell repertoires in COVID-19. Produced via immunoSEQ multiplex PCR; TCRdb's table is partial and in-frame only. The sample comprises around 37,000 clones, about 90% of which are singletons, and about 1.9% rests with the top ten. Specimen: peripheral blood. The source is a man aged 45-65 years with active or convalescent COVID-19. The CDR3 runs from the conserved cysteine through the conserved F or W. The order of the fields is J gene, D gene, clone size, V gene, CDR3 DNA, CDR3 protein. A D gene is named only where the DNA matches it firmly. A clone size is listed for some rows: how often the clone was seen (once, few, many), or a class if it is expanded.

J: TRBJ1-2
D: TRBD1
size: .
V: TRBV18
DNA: TGTGCCAGCTCACCACTCCGGGACAGCCCTATCGGCTATGGCTACACCTTC
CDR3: CASSPLRDSPIGYGYTF

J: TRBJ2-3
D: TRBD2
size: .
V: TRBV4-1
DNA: TGCGCCAGCAGCCGTCCCGGGACTAGGAATCCGGCGCAGTATTTT
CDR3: CASSRPGTRNPAQYF

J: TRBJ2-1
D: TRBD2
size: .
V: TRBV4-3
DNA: TGCGCCAGCAGCCAAGAGTTAGCGGGAGGTTACAATGAGCAGTTCTTC
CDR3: CASSQELAGGYNEQFF

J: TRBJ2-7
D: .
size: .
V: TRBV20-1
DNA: TGCAGTGCTAGTCTTGCAGGTTCCTACGAGCAGTACTTC
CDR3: CSASLAGSYEQYF

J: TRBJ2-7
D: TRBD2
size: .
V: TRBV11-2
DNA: TGTGCCAGCAGCTTAGAAGGGACTAGCGCCTACGAGCAGTACTTC
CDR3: CASSLEGTSAYEQYF

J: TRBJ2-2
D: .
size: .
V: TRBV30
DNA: TGTGCCTGGAGCGCCGGCAGGGTTGCCGGGGAGCTGTTTTTT
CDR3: CAWSAGRVAGELFF

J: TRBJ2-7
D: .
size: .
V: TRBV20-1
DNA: TGCAGTGCTATGGGGGGGCGAGAGCAGTACTTC
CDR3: CSAMGGREQYF

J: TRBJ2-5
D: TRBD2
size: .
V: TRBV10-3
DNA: TGTGCCATCAGCCGGGGGGGGGAAGGACAAGAGACCCAGTACTTC
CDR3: CAISRGGEGQETQYF

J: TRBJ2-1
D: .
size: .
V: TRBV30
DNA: TGTGCCTGGAGTGTACTGGAGGATGGTGAGCAGTTCTTC
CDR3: CAWSVLEDGEQFF

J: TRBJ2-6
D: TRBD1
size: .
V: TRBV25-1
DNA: TGTGCCAGCAGTGGCCTAGGACAGGGCGCCTCTGGGGCCAACGTCCTGACTTTC
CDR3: CASSGLGQGASGANVLTF

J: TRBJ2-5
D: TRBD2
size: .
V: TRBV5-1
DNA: TGCGCCAGCAGGTCCGGGACTAGCGGCGCTCAAGAGACCCAGTACTTC
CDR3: CASRSGTSGAQETQYF

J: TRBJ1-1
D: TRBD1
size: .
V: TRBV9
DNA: TGTGCCAGTACAAAGGACAGGGTGAACACTGAAGCTTTCTTT
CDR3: CASTKDRVNTEAFF

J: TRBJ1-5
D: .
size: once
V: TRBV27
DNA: TGTGCCAGCAGACCAGGGATCAATCAGCCCCAGCATTTT
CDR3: CASRPGINQPQHF

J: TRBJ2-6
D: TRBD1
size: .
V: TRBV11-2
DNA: TGTGCCAGCAGCTATAGAGGGGGCACGGCTGGGGCCAACGTCCTGACTTTC
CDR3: CASSYRGGTAGANVLTF

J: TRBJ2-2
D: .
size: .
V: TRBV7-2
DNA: TGTGCCAGCAGCTTAGCCGTCGGTACCGGGGAGCTGTTTTTT
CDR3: CASSLAVGTGELFF

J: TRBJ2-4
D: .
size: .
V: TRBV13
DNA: TGTGCCAGCAGCTTAGGCGGGAGTTTTGCCAAAAACATTCAGTACTTC
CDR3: CASSLGGSFAKNIQYF

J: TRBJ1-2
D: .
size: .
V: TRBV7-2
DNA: TGTGCCAGCAGCCCTAGACAGCGCTATGGCTACACCTTC
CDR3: CASSPRQRYGYTF

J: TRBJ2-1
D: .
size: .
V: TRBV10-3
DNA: TGTGCCATCAGTGAGTCGAGACTAGGCAATGAGCAGTTCTTC
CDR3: CAISESRLGNEQFF

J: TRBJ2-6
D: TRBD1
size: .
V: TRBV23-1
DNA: TGCGCCAGCAGTCGTCCGGGACAGGGCCCTGGGGCCAACGTCCTGACTTTC
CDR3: CASSRPGQGPGANVLTF

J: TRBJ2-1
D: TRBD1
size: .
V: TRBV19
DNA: TGTGCCAGTAGTATAGATTGGGACAGGGGGTTCTATGAGCAGTTCTTC
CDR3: CASSIDWDRGFYEQFF

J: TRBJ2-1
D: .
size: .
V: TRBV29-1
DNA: TGCAGCGCTGAGGGCTATGAGCAGTTCTTC
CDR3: CSAEGYEQFF

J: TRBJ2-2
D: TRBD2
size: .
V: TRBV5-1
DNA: TGCGCCAGCAGCACCGGGACTAGCGGTCTGAACACCGGGGAGCTGTTTTTT
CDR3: CASSTGTSGLNTGELFF